A selection of T cell receptor beta chains follows, all from one sample in a study of early T cells in non-severe SARS-CoV-2 infection. TCRdb recomputed calls from the 5' RACE reads with MiXCR, one row per CDR3 protein. The sample contains roughly 20,000 distinct CDR3 sequences, roughly 3.6% of which appear only once. The sample consisted of whole blood. Receptors were obtained from an adult who was a healthcare worker with PCR-confirmed SARS-CoV-2 infection or an uninfected control (not recorded which). The CDR3 runs from the conserved cysteine through the conserved F or W. The D gene is left open where the match is weak. Clone size appears in some rows only: once, few, many, or a class for an expanded clone.

J gene	V gene	D gene	clone size	CDR3 protein	CDR3 DNA
TRBJ2-1	TRBV7-6	TRBD2	many	CASSPRTSSYNEQFF	TGTGCCAGCAGCCCCCGGACTAGCTCCTACAATGAGCAGTTCTTC
TRBJ1-5	TRBV29-1	.	few	CSVGGGGQPQHF	TGCAGCGTTGGGGGGGGAGGTCAGCCCCAGCATTTT
TRBJ2-4	TRBV20-1	.	medium-sized	CSASWPETAKNIQYF	TGCAGTGCTAGTTGGCCAGAGACGGCCAAAAACATTCAGTACTTC
TRBJ1-2	TRBV7-2	.	many	CASSQNRLNYGYTF	TGTGCCAGCAGCCAGAACAGGTTGAACTATGGCTACACCTTC
TRBJ1-3	TRBV18	.	many	CASSPQGTGNTIYF	TGTGCCAGCTCACCGCAGGGCACTGGAAACACCATATATTTT
TRBJ1-1	TRBV11-3	TRBD1	.	CASSPFGQGGGEAFF	TGTGCCAGCAGCCCATTCGGACAGGGAGGTGGTGAAGCTTTCTTT
TRBJ2-1	TRBV20-1	.	many	CSARVGGVSYNEQFF	TGCAGTGCTAGGGTAGGCGGGGTCTCCTACAATGAGCAGTTCTTC
TRBJ2-7	TRBV7-2	TRBD2	medium-sized	CASSSQAGVHEQYF	TGTGCCAGCAGCTCACAAGCGGGAGTCCACGAGCAGTACTTC
TRBJ2-3	TRBV10-2	.	many	CASSRDGFTDTQYF	TGCGCCAGCAGTAGGGACGGTTTCACAGATACGCAGTATTTT
TRBJ2-3	TRBV5-5	TRBD2	.	CASSFRGGTDTQYF	TGTGCCAGCAGCTTTCGGGGGGGCACAGATACGCAGTATTTT
TRBJ2-2	TRBV19	.	few	CASSTVVKRTGELFF	TGTGCCAGTAGTACAGTGGTGAAGCGGACCGGGGAGCTGTTTTTT
TRBJ1-5	TRBV19	.	few	CASGRIDQPQHF	TGTGCCAGCGGCAGGATTGATCAGCCCCAGCATTTT
TRBJ1-3	TRBV7-2	.	few	CASSLQGSGNTIYF	TGTGCCAGCAGCTTACAGGGATCTGGAAACACCATATATTTT
TRBJ1-5	TRBV3-1	TRBD1	few	CASSQRADRPPHF	TGTGCCAGCAGCCAGCGGGCGGACAGGCCCCCGCATTTT
TRBJ1-2	TRBV28	.	many	CASSLSQARGIYGYTF	TGTGCCAGCAGTTTAAGCCAGGCAAGGGGTATATATGGCTACACCTTC
TRBJ2-7	TRBV11-3	.	medium-sized	CASSLEGTEQYF	TGTGCCAGCAGCTTAGAAGGGACCGAGCAGTACTTC
TRBJ1-1	TRBV28	TRBD1	many	CASTQQGVAEAFF	TGTGCCAGCACCCAACAGGGGGTCGCTGAAGCTTTCTTT
TRBJ2-7	TRBV30	TRBD1	many	CAWNRDRVSEQYF	TGTGCCTGGAACCGGGACAGGGTTTCCGAGCAGTACTTC
TRBJ2-7	TRBV7-9	.	many	CASSLPGASDHEQYF	TGTGCCAGCAGCTTACCCGGAGCCTCGGACCACGAGCAGTACTTC
TRBJ1-2	TRBV18	.	many	CASSPGAGGPLGNVYGYTF	TGTGCCAGCTCACCGGGGGCCGGCGGACCCTTAGGGAATGTCTATGGCTACACCTTC
TRBJ2-4	TRBV3-1	.	.	CASSQRFGGQNIQHF	TGTGCCAGCAGCCAAAGATTTGGTGGTCAAAACATTCAGCACTTC
TRBJ2-3	TRBV6-5	TRBD2	few	CASKRTSGGLTDTQYF	TGTGCCAGCAAGAGGACTAGCGGGGGTCTCACAGATACGCAGTATTTT
TRBJ2-7	TRBV12-3/TRBV12-4	.	.	CASSLTSGEQYF	TGTGCCAGCAGCCTAACAAGCGGCGAGCAGTACTTC
TRBJ2-5	TRBV24-1	.	many	CATSESTDSLPQETQYF	TGTGCCACCAGTGAATCGACGGACAGCTTACCCCAAGAGACCCAGTACTTC
TRBJ2-5	TRBV27	.	many	CASSSRPQETQYF	TGTGCCAGCAGTTCCCGGCCTCAAGAGACCCAGTACTTC
TRBJ1-1	TRBV30	.	many	CALTGLNTEAFF	TGTGCCTTGACAGGATTGAACACTGAAGCTTTCTTT
TRBJ1-3	TRBV6-5	.	many	CASSLDADSENTIYF	TGTGCCAGCAGTTTGGACGCCGACTCTGAAAACACCATATATTTT
TRBJ1-4	TRBV5-6	.	many	CASALNVAYNEKLFF	TGTGCCAGCGCCTTGAACGTCGCGTATAATGAAAAACTGTTTTTT
TRBJ1-1	TRBV2	.	.	CASSEKQGMNTEAFF	TGTGCCAGCAGTGAGAAACAGGGAATGAACACTGAAGCTTTCTTT
TRBJ1-2	TRBV6-5	.	many	CASRSDSPVNYGYTF	TGTGCCAGCAGGTCCGACTCCCCGGTTAACTATGGCTACACCTTC
TRBJ1-4	TRBV7-9	.	many	CASRAARATNEKLFF	TGTGCCAGCAGGGCTGCCAGGGCGACTAATGAAAAACTGTTTTTT
TRBJ1-1	TRBV5-4	TRBD1	many	CASSLQGQGRTEAFF	TGTGCCAGCAGCCTACAGGGACAGGGGAGAACTGAAGCTTTCTTT
TRBJ1-1	TRBV4-3	.	many	CASSQVLQGWNTEAFF	TGCGCCAGCAGCCAAGTTCTACAGGGCTGGAACACTGAAGCTTTCTTT
TRBJ1-1	TRBV10-2	.	many	CASSESVRNTEAFF	TGCGCCAGCAGTGAGTCAGTCAGGAACACTGAAGCTTTCTTT
TRBJ2-3	TRBV19	TRBD2	many	CASSMGRAGVPTDTQYF	TGTGCCAGTAGTATGGGGCGAGCGGGAGTCCCCACAGATACGCAGTATTTT
TRBJ2-3	TRBV7-6	.	many	CASSRPLATDTQYF	TGTGCCAGCAGCCGACCCTTAGCCACAGATACGCAGTATTTT
TRBJ2-1	TRBV10-3	TRBD2	many	CAISDRTSGNEQFF	TGTGCCATCAGTGACCGGACTAGCGGTAATGAGCAGTTCTTC
TRBJ1-2	TRBV27	TRBD1	medium-sized	CASSLLGQGYGYTF	TGTGCCAGCAGTTTACTAGGACAGGGCTATGGCTACACCTTC
TRBJ2-1	TRBV6-2/TRBV6-3	TRBD2	many	CASRPFGAGDNNEQFF	TGTGCCAGCAGGCCCTTCGGAGCGGGAGATAACAATGAGCAGTTCTTC
TRBJ2-5	TRBV5-1	.	.	CASSRSRRGIETQYF	TGCGCCAGCAGCCGGTCCCGGCGGGGAATAGAGACCCAGTACTTC
TRBJ2-2	TRBV29-1	TRBD1	many	CSVAGTGGSAGELFF	TGCAGCGTTGCTGGGACAGGGGGCAGTGCCGGGGAGCTGTTTTTT
TRBJ2-7	TRBV27	.	many	CASSFGTAGHYEQYF	TGTGCCAGCAGTTTTGGGACAGCGGGACACTACGAGCAGTACTTC
TRBJ2-1	TRBV20-1	TRBD2	many	CSARDSRLAGGNEQFF	TGCAGTGCTAGAGATTCCAGACTAGCGGGGGGAAATGAGCAGTTCTTC
TRBJ2-3	TRBV19	TRBD2	many	CASSIPRLAGSVYF	TGTGCCAGTAGTATTCCGAGACTAGCGGGGTCCGTATATTTT
TRBJ2-3	TRBV7-9	TRBD1	many	CASSDQTGGYGTDTQYF	TGTGCCAGCAGCGACCAGACAGGGGGCTACGGCACAGATACGCAGTATTTT
TRBJ1-2	TRBV29-1	TRBD1	medium-sized	CSAEVPQGFSNYGYTF	TGCAGCGCCGAGGTCCCACAGGGGTTTTCTAACTATGGCTACACCTTC
TRBJ1-4	TRBV5-1	.	many	CASSQSGTNEKLFF	TGCGCCAGCAGCCAGAGTGGGACTAATGAAAAACTGTTTTTT
TRBJ2-7	TRBV3-1	TRBD1	few	CASSSWTGTYEQYF	TGTGCCAGCAGCTCTTGGACAGGGACCTACGAGCAGTACTTC
TRBJ1-3	TRBV10-1	.	medium-sized	CASSPARSGNTIYF	TGCGCCAGCAGTCCCGCACGCTCTGGAAACACCATATATTTT
TRBJ1-2	TRBV27	.	few	CASSWAGSYGYTF	TGTGCCAGCAGCTGGGCAGGGAGCTATGGCTACACCTTC
TRBJ2-3	TRBV10-2	.	many	CASSVHLDTQYF	TGCGCCAGCAGTGTTCACCTAGATACGCAGTATTTT
TRBJ2-3	TRBV27	.	many	CASSFTGFDTQYF	TGTGCCAGCAGTTTCACAGGGTTTGATACGCAGTATTTT
TRBJ2-1	TRBV7-9	.	many	CASSSPYNEQFF	TGTGCCAGCAGCTCTCCTTACAATGAGCAGTTCTTC
TRBJ1-4	TRBV6-5	TRBD1	many	CASSLTGGPNEKLFF	TGTGCCAGCAGCCTAACAGGGGGTCCTAATGAAAAACTGTTTTTT
TRBJ2-7	TRBV29-1	TRBD1	medium-sized	CSVKTGGSYEQYF	TGCAGCGTTAAAACAGGGGGCTCCTACGAGCAGTACTTC
TRBJ1-1	TRBV7-9	.	many	CATLALDLIEMNTEAFF	TGTGCCACGCTCGCCTTGGACTTAATCGAGATGAACACTGAAGCTTTCTTT